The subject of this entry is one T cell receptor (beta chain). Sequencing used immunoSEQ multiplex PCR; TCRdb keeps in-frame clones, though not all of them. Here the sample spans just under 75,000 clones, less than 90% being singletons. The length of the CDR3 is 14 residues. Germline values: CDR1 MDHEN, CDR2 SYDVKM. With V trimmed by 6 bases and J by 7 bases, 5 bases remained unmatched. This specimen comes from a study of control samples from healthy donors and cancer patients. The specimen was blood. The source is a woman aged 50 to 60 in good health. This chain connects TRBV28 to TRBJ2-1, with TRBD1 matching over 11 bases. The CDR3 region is CASRPGTGGNEQFF. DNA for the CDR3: TGTGCCAGCAGACCCGGGACAGGGGGGAATGAGCAGTTCTTC.